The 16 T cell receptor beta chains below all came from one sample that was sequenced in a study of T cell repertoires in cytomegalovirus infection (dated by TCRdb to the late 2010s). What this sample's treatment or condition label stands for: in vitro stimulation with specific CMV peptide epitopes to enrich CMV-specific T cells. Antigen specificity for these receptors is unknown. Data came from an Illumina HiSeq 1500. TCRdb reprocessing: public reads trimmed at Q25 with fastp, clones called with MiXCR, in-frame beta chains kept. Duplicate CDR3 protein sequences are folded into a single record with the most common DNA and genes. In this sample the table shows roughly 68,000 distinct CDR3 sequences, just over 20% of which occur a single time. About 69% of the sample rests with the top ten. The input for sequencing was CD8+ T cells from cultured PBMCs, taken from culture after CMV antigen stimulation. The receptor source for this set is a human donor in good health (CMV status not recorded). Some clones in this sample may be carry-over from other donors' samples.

CDR3 bases: TGTGCCAGCAGTTTAAACAGGGGTCTTGGCTACACCTTC. This gives the protein CASSLNRGLGYTF. This chain uses TRBV28 with TRBJ1-2, with TRBD1 identical over 7 bases. V gave up 2 bases and J gave up 7 bases; unmatched junction bases: 4. The CDR3 length is 13 residues. CDR1 MDHEN and CDR2 SYDVKM come from the germline V gene.

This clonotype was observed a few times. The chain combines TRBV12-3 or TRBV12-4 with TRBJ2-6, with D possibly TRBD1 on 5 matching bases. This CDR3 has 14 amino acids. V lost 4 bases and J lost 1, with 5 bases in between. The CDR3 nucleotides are TGTGCCAGCAGTTCAGGGTCTGGGGCCAACGTCCTGACTTTC. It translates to CASSSGSGANVLTF.

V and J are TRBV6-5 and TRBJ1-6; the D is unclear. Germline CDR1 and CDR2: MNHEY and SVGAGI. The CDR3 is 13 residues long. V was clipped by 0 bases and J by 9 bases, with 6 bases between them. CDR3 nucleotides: TGTGCCAGCAGTTACTCGAGTGTTTCACCCCTCCACTTT. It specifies CASSYSSVSPLHF.

The CDR3 loop reads CSAGDSAVGNTIYF. CDR3 nucleotides: TGCAGTGCTGGGGACTCCGCCGTGGGAAACACCATATATTTT. The chain carries TRBV20-1 and TRBJ1-3; D perhaps matches TRBD1 (5 bases). The germline V and J ends were trimmed by 5 bases and 4 bases, with 15 bases remaining between them. CDR3 length equals 14 residues. Per germline, CDR1 DFQATT and CDR2 SNEGSKA (reference sequence).

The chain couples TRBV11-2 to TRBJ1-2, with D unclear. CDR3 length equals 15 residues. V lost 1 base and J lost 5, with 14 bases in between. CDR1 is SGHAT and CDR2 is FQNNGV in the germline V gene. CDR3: CASSLARHPEYGYTF. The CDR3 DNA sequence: TGTGCCAGCAGCTTAGCCCGGCACCCTGAGTATGGCTACACCTTC.

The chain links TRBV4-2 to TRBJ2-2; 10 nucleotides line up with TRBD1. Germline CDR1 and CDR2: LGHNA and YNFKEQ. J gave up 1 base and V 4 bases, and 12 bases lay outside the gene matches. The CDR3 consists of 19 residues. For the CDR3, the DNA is TGTGCCAGCAGCCGGCCCCGGGGACAGGGGTACCGGAACACCGGGGAGCTGTTTTTT. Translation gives CASSRPRGQGYRNTGELFF.

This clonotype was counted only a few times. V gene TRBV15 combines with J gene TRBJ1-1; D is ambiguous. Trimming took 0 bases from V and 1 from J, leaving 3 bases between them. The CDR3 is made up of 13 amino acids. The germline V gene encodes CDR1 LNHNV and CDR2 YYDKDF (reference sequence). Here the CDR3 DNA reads TGTGCCACCAGCAGAGAAGGGAACACTGAAGCTTTCTTT. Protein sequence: CATSREGNTEAFF.

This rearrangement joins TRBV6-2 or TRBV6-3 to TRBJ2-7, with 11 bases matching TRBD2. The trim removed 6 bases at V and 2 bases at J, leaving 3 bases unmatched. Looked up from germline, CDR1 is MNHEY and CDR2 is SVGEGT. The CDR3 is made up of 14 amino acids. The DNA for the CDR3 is TGTGCCAGCAGGATGACTAGCGGGGCCTACGAGCAGTACTTC. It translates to CASRMTSGAYEQYF.

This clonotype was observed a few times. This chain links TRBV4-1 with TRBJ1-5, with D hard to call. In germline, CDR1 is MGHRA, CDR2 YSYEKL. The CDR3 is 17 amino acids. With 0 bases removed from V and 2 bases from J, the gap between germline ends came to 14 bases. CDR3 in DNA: TGCGCCAGCAGCCAAGAAATGTCCCCGGGCGGCAATCAGCCCCAGCATTTT. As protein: CASSQEMSPGGNQPQHF.

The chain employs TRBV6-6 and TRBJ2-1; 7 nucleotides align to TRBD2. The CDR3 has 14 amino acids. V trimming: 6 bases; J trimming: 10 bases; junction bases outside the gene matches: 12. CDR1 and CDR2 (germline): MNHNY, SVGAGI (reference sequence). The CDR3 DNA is TGTGCCAGCAGCACAACGGGACTATTCGACGAGCAGTTCTTC. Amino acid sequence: CASSTTGLFDEQFF.

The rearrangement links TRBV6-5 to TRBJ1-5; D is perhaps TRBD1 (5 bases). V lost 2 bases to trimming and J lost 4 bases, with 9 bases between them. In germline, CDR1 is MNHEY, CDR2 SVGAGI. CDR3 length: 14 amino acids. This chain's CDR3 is CASSYGGANQPQHF. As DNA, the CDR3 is TGTGCCAGCAGTTACGGAGGGGCAAATCAGCCCCAGCATTTT.

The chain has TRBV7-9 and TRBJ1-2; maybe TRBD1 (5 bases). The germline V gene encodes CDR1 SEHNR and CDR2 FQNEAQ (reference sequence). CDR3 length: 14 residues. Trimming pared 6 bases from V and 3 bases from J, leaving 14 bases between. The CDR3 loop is CASSEHGGDYGYTF. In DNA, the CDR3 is TGTGCCAGCAGTGAACACGGGGGGGACTATGGCTACACCTTC.

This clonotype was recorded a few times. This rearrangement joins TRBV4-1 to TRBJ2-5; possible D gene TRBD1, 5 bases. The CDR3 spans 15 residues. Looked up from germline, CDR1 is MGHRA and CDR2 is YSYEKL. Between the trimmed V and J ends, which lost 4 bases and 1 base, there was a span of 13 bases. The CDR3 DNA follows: TGCGCCAGCAGCCCCAGCTGGGGCAGCCAAGAGACCCAGTACTTC. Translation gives CASSPSWGSQETQYF.

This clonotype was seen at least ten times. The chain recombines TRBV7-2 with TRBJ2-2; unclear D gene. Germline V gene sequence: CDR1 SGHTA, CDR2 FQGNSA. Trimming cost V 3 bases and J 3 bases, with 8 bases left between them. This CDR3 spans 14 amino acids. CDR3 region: CASSFLWDTGELFF. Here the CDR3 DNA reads TGTGCCAGCAGCTTTTTGTGGGACACCGGGGAGCTGTTTTTT.

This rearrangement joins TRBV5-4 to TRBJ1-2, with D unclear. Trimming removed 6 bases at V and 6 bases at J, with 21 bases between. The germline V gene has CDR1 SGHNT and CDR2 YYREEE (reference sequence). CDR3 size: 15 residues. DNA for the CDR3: TGTGCCAGCATTAACCCCCGCAGCCTGGACGATGGCTACACCTTC. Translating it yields CASINPRSLDDGYTF.

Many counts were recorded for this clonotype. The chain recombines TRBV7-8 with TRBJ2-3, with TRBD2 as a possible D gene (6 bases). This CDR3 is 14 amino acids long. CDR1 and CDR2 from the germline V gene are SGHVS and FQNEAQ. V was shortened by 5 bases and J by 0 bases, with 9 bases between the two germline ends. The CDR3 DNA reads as TGTGCCAGCAGCGAGCGGGTTAGCACAGATACGCAGTATTTT. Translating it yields CASSERVSTDTQYF.